The rows below give T cell receptor beta chains drawn from one sample of a study of T cells in Graves' hyperthyroidism and ophthalmopathy. A single record per CDR3 protein comes from TCRdb applying MiXCR to the multiplex PCR reads. The sample records roughly 110,000 distinct CDR3 sequences, 15% to 20% being singletons. The sequenced material came from blood. The source of these receptors is a woman in her fifties or sixties with Graves' hyperthyroidism. Each CDR3 is given without its conserved first and last residue.

j_gene,len,v_gene,CDR3aa
TRBJ2-1,15,TRBV2,ASSGRTSGTIYNEQF
TRBJ2-1,12,TRBV29-1,SIRSGNSYNEQF
TRBJ2-1,12,TRBV11-2,ASSWSAGVNEQF
TRBJ2-5,12,TRBV28,ASSIGQSGETQY
TRBJ2-1,11,TRBV7-3,ASSYTPYNEQF
TRBJ2-1,13,TRBV9,ASSPRTHSYNEQF
TRBJ2-1,12,TRBV29-1,SVAPLASYNEQF
TRBJ2-3,15,TRBV2,ASSVATSGKNTDTQY
TRBJ2-1,14,TRBV9,ASSVDWFSGANEQF
TRBJ2-5,11,TRBV24-1,ATSGRLQETQY
TRBJ1-1,11,TRBV7-9,ASSLQGGTEAF
TRBJ1-1,9,TRBV30,ALVRDRVAF
TRBJ1-2,12,TRBV27,ASSLSGGLYGYT
TRBJ2-1,13,TRBV2,ASSGQGRIYNEQF
TRBJ1-6,10,TRBV30,AWSVHRTPLH
TRBJ2-1,10,TRBV20-1,SASVVLNEQF
TRBJ2-1,12,TRBV12-3/TRBV12-4,ASRTSGFFDEQF
TRBJ1-3,13,TRBV5-6,ASSLVSGRENTIY
TRBJ2-5,14,TRBV11-1,ASSQFDRGIMETQY
TRBJ2-5,13,TRBV20-1,SARDQGGIRETQY
TRBJ2-5,12,TRBV4-1,ASSQERATETQY
TRBJ1-2,11,TRBV7-8,ASSLVVDRGYT
TRBJ1-6,13,TRBV20-1,SARDRGQAYSPLH
TRBJ2-7,13,TRBV12-3/TRBV12-4,ASSSRTGHSYEQY
TRBJ2-3,13,TRBV6-2/TRBV6-3,ASSPGERDTDTQY
TRBJ1-5,11,TRBV29-1,SVDDGGGGPQH
TRBJ2-1,14,TRBV24-1,ATSEFLAGGYNEQF
TRBJ2-6,16,TRBV6-1,ASRRRLAGGSGANVLT
TRBJ2-1,13,TRBV12-3/TRBV12-4,ASLLGTSGGNEQF
TRBJ2-2,17,TRBV7-8,ASSPMGTSGIGNTGELF
TRBJ1-2,11,TRBV7-6,ASSLGMRDGYT
TRBJ2-7,11,TRBV2,ASRRGGSYEQY
TRBJ2-6,13,TRBV20-1,SAEDGFTGANVLT
TRBJ2-3,13,TRBV28,ASSSPGFPTDTQY
TRBJ1-5,10,TRBV19,ASRGSNQPQH
TRBJ2-1,13,TRBV28,ASSLRTGENNEQF
TRBJ2-1,16,TRBV7-9,ASSHPLAEGSSYNEQF
TRBJ2-5,12,TRBV7-3,ASAPTGVYETQY
TRBJ2-3,12,TRBV29-1,SVEGSGVADTQY
TRBJ2-3,13,TRBV20-1,SARDGTSSTDTQY
TRBJ2-3,10,TRBV7-8,ASSLAQDTQY
TRBJ1-2,11,TRBV19,ASSIYGNYGYT
TRBJ2-7,11,TRBV10-3,AVGTGSSYEQY
TRBJ2-1,9,TRBV20-1,SARYYNEQF
TRBJ1-1,9,TRBV7-9,ASSSGPVAF
TRBJ2-5,12,TRBV28,ASSSDRGLGTQY
TRBJ2-2,14,TRBV27,ASSSPGGRGTGELF
TRBJ1-1,10,TRBV9,ASSPAPGAAF
TRBJ2-5,16,TRBV6-5,ASSYFAGTGGAGETQY
TRBJ1-2,13,TRBV7-2,ASSLRGNQNYGYT
TRBJ1-1,13,TRBV6-4,ASSTTRGGFTEAF
TRBJ1-1,11,TRBV2,ASSETISDEAF